The present T cell receptor (beta chain) was sequenced within a study of blood T cell repertoires in COVID-19. Whole-study context: Donors in the United States, Italy and Spain gave samples during acute or convalescent COVID-19. PBMCs, B-cell-depleted T cells, or T cells were the source of the cDNA or gDNA that made up the material.

Authors' processing steps: Amplification with reference gene primers provided the estimates of nucleated cell counts. Assay: immunoSEQ multiplex PCR; the TCRdb copy retains only in-frame clones and omits some. The V and J calls and clone size come from that table; D and trimming were worked out from the DNA. Among tens of thousands of clones listed, 90% to 95% were seen once. The V gene lost 3 bases and the J gene lost 0 bases, with 7 bases spanning the gap. Per the germline V gene, CDR1 is SGDLS and CDR2 is YYNGEE. This CDR3 has 14 residues. Sequencing used peripheral blood. This chain uses TRBV9 with TRBJ1-3; D ambiguous. The TCR comes from a human donor in a cohort sampled during active COVID-19. The CDR3 loop reads CASSAGGSGNTIYF. In DNA, the CDR3 is TGTGCCAGCAGCGCAGGAGGCTCTGGAAACACCATATATTTT.